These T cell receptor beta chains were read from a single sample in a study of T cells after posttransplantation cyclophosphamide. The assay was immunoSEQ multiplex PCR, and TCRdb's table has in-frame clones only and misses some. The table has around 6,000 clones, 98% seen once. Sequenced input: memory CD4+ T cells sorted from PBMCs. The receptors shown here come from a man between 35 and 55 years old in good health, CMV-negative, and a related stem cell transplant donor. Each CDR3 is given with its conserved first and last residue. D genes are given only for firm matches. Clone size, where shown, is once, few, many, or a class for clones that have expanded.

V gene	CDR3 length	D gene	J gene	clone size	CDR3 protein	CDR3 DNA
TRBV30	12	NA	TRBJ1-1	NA	CAWSDGNTEAFF	TGTGCCTGGAGTGACGGGAACACTGAAGCTTTCTTT
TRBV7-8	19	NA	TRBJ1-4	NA	CASSLALRPTGSTNEKLFF	TGTGCCAGCAGCTTAGCCCTAAGACCCACAGGGTCAACTAATGAAAAACTGTTTTTT
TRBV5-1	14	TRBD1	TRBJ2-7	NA	CASSLTGKNYEQYF	TGCGCCAGCAGCCTGACAGGGAAGAACTACGAGCAGTACTTC
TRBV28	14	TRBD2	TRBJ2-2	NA	CASRPGLGIGELFF	TGTGCCAGCAGGCCGGGACTAGGGATCGGGGAGCTGTTTTTT
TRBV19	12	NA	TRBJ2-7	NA	CASSATGYEQYF	TGTGCCAGTAGTGCTACAGGGTACGAGCAGTACTTC
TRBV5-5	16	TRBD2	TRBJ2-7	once	CASSRTTSGRSYEQYF	TGTGCCAGCAGTCGTACGACTAGCGGGAGGTCCTACGAGCAGTACTTC
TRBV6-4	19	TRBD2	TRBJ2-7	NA	CASSDRGLAGGQRFYEQYF	TGTGCCAGCAGTGACCGGGGACTAGCGGGAGGGCAGAGATTCTACGAGCAGTACTTC
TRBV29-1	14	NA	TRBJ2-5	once	CSVDKSSAQETQYF	TGCAGCGTTGATAAGTCTAGCGCTCAAGAGACCCAGTACTTC
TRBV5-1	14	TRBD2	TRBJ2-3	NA	CASSRDYNTDTQYF	TGCGCCAGCAGCCGGGACTACAATACAGATACGCAGTATTTT
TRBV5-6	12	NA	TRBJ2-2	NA	CASSLATGELFF	TGTGCCAGCAGCTTAGCCACCGGGGAGCTGTTTTTT
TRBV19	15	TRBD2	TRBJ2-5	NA	CASSRPGLAGVTQYF	TGTGCCAGTAGTCGTCCCGGACTAGCGGGAGTAACCCAGTACTTC
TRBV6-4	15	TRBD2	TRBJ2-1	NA	CASSVRSGGPNEQFF	TGTGCCAGCAGTGTTAGGTCGGGAGGACCCAATGAGCAGTTCTTC
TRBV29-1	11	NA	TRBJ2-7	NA	CSAGDLAEQYF	TGCAGCGCGGGGGACCTGGCTGAGCAGTACTTC
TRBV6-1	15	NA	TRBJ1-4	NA	CASSELTGNDEKLFF	TGTGCCAGCAGTGAACTTACGGGGAATGATGAAAAACTGTTTTTT
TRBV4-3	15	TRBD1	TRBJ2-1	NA	CASSQTGTAYNEQFF	TGCGCCAGCAGCCAAACGGGGACAGCCTACAATGAGCAGTTCTTC
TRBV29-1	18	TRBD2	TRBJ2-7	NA	CSVAGVVTSGRDPREQYF	TGCAGCGTAGCGGGTGTGGTGACTAGCGGGAGGGACCCCCGCGAGCAGTACTTC
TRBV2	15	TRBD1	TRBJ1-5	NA	CASRGDSYSNQPQHF	TGTGCCAGCAGGGGGGACAGCTATAGCAATCAGCCCCAGCATTTT
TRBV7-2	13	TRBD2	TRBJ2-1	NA	CASSSGTYNEQFF	TGTGCCAGTAGCAGCGGGACCTACAATGAGCAGTTCTTC
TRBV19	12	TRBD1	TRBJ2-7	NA	CASSGQGKEQYF	TGTGCCAGTAGCGGACAGGGGAAGGAGCAGTACTTC
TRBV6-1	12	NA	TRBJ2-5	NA	CASSEGSETQYF	TGTGCCAGCAGTGAAGGGAGTGAGACCCAGTACTTC
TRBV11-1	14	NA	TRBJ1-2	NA	CASSLAGTSSGYTF	TGTGCCAGCAGCTTAGCCGGGACATCGAGCGGCTACACCTTC
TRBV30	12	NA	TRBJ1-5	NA	CAWTVNNQPQHF	TGTGCCTGGACGGTTAACAATCAGCCCCAGCATTTT
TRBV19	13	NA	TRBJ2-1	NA	CASSPLVYNEQFF	TGTGCCAGTAGCCCCCTAGTCTACAATGAGCAGTTCTTC
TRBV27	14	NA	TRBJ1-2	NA	CASSFRDLKSGYTF	TGTGCCAGCAGTTTTCGGGATCTCAAAAGCGGCTACACCTTC
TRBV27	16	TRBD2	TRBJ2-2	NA	CASSPGLAGYAGELFF	TGTGCCAGCAGTCCTGGACTAGCGGGGTACGCCGGGGAGCTGTTTTTT
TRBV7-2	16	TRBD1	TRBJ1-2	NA	CASSFLRQGAGYGYTF	TGTGCCAGCAGCTTTCTACGACAGGGGGCGGGGTATGGCTACACCTTC
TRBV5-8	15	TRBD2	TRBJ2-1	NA	CASSFTSGSYNEQFF	TGTGCCAGCAGCTTCACTAGCGGGAGTTACAATGAGCAGTTCTTC
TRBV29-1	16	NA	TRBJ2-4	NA	CSVGPASSDGAGIQYF	TGCAGCGTTGGTCCCGCTTCCTCGGACGGTGCGGGCATTCAGTACTTC
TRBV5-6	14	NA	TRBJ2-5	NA	CASSRLGQQETQYF	TGTGCCAGCAGCAGATTGGGGCAGCAAGAGACCCAGTACTTC
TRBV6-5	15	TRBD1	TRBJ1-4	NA	CASSRSGTGGSKLFF	TGTGCCAGCAGTCGGTCCGGGACAGGGGGCTCAAAACTGTTTTTT
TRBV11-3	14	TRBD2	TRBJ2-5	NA	CASSETGGVGTQYF	TGTGCCAGCAGCGAAACTGGGGGGGTTGGGACCCAGTACTTC
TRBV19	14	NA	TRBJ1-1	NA	CASSVGQPAGEAFF	TGTGCCAGTAGTGTAGGACAGCCGGCCGGTGAAGCTTTCTTT
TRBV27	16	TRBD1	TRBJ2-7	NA	CASRLYAGTGSYEQYF	TGTGCCAGCAGACTTTATGCCGGGACAGGGTCCTACGAGCAGTACTTC
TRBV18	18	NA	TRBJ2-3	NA	CASSLRPGIPEGTDTQYF	TGTGCCAGCTCTCTCCGACCCGGGATTCCAGAGGGCACAGATACGCAGTATTTT
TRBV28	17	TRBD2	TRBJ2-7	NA	CASSLWSLAGGPGEQYF	TGTGCCAGCAGTTTATGGAGCCTAGCGGGAGGGCCAGGGGAGCAGTACTTC
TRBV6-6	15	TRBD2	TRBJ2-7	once	CASRPGIAGVYEQYF	TGTGCCAGCAGACCCGGTATAGCGGGAGTTTACGAGCAGTACTTC
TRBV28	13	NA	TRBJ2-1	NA	CASSLTGYNEQFF	TGTGCCAGCAGTTTGACAGGCTACAATGAGCAGTTCTTC
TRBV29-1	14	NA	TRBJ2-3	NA	CSVEGDTYTDTQYF	TGCAGCGTTGAGGGGGACACCTACACAGATACGCAGTATTTT
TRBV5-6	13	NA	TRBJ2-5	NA	CASSFLREETQYF	TGTGCCAGCAGCTTCTTGCGGGAAGAGACCCAGTACTTC
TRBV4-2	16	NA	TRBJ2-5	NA	CASSRREGELQETQYF	TGTGCCAGCAGCCGGCGTGAGGGGGAACTCCAAGAGACCCAGTACTTC
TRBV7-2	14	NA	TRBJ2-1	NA	CASSLAINEGEQFF	TGTGCCAGCAGCTTAGCCATCAATGAGGGTGAGCAGTTCTTC
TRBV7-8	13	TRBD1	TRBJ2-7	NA	CASSGETGAEQYF	TGTGCCAGCAGCGGAGAGACAGGGGCCGAGCAGTACTTC
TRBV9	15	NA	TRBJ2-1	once	CASSQSVGGGNEQFF	TGTGCCAGCAGTCAATCGGTGGGAGGAGGCAATGAGCAGTTCTTC
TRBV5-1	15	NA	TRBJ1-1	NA	CASSINGGRNTEAFF	TGCGCCAGCAGCATCAATGGGGGCAGGAACACTGAAGCTTTCTTT
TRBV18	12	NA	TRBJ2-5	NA	CASAPFKETQYF	TGTGCCAGCGCGCCTTTTAAGGAGACCCAGTACTTC
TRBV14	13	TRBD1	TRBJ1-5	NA	CASSWGTEQPQHF	TGTGCCAGCAGCTGGGGGACAGAGCAGCCCCAGCATTTT
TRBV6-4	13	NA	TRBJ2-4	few	CASSESPRNIQYF	TGTGCCAGCAGTGAAAGCCCCAGGAACATTCAGTACTTC
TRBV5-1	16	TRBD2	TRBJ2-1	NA	CASKPREREGLVEQFF	TGCGCCAGCAAACCACGAGAGCGGGAGGGCCTTGTTGAGCAGTTCTTC
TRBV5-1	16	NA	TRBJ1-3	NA	CASSLGQGVSGNTIYF	TGCGCCAGCAGCTTGGGGCAGGGCGTCTCTGGAAACACCATATATTTT
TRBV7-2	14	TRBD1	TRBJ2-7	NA	CASSLGGQGREQYF	TGTGCCAGCAGCTTGGGCGGACAGGGAAGGGAGCAGTACTTC
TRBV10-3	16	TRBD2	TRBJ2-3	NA	CAISDRTSGNTDTQYF	TGTGCCATCAGTGATCGGACTAGCGGGAACACAGATACGCAGTATTTT